This T cell receptor beta chain was identified in a study of OX40 agonist ivuxolimab in advanced cancers. The V end was cut by 1 base, the J end by 3 bases, with 8 bases between. CDR3 length equals 14 residues. CDR1 is SGHDT and CDR2 is YYEEEE in the germline V gene. Profiled with immunoSEQ multiplex PCR; TCRdb holds only in-frame clones, not every one. The sample has 52,000 or so clones, about 85% seen once. The chain is built from TRBV5-6 and TRBJ1-3; D possibly corresponds to TRBD1 (6 bases). The specimen was CD4+ or CD8+ T cells sorted from blood, collected in a trial of the OX40 agonist ivuxolimab. The receptor's source is an adult with an advanced solid tumor such as melanoma, head and neck, liver or kidney cancer. The CDR3 here is CASSLTGYGNTIYF. Here the CDR3 DNA reads TGTGCCAGCAGCTTGACAGGGTATGGAAACACCATATATTTT.